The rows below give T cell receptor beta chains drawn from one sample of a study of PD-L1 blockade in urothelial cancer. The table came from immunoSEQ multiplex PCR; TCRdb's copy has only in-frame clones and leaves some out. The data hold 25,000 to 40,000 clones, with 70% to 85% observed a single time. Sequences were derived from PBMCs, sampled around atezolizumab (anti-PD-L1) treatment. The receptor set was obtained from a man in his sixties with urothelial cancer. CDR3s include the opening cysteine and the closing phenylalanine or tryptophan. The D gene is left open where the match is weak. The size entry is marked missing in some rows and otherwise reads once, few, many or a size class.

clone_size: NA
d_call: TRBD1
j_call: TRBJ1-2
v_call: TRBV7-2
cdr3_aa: CASSPSGQGYGYTF
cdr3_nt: TGTGCCAGCAGCCCGTCGGGACAGGGGTATGGCTACACCTTC

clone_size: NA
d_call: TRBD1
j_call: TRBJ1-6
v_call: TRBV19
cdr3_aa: CASSITGANSPLHF
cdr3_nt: TGTGCCAGTAGTATAACAGGGGCAAATTCACCCCTCCACTTT

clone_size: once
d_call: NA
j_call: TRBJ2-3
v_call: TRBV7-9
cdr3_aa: CASSLAASGTDTQYF
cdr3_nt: TGTGCCAGCAGCTTAGCCGCCAGCGGCACAGATACGCAGTATTTT

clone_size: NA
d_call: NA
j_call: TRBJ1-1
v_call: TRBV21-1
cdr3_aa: CASSQFRENTEAFF
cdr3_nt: TGTGCCAGCAGCCAATTCAGGGAAAACACTGAAGCTTTCTTT

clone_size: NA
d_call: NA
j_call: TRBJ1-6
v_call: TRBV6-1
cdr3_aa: CASSEAWTVNSPLHF
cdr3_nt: TGTGCCAGCAGTGAAGCGTGGACTGTCAATTCACCCCTCCACTTT

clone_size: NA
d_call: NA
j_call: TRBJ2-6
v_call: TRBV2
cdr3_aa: CASRRASSGANVLTF
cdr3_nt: TGTGCCAGCAGGAGGGCGAGCTCTGGGGCCAACGTCCTGACTTTC

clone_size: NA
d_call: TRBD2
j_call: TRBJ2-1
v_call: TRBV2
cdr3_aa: CASSVLAGGDGNEQFF
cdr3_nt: TGTGCCAGCAGTGTATTAGCGGGAGGAGATGGCAATGAGCAGTTCTTC

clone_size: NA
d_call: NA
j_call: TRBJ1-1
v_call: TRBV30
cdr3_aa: CAWSIQGFTTEAFF
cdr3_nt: TGTGCCTGGAGTATACAGGGCTTTACCACTGAAGCTTTCTTT

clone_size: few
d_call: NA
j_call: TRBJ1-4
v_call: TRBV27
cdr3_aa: CASRLHRTNEKLFF
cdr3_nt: TGTGCCAGCAGATTACATAGAACTAATGAAAAACTGTTTTTT

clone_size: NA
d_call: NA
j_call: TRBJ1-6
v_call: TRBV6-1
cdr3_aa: CASTIQGNNSPLHF
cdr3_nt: TGTGCCAGCACCATACAGGGAAATAATTCACCCCTCCACTTT

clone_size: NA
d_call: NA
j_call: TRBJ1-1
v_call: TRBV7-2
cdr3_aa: CASSRRTQNTEAFF
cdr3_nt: TGTGCCAGCAGCCGCCGGACACAGAACACTGAAGCTTTCTTT

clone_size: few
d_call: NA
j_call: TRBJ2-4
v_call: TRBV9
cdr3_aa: CASSPSMGGAKNIQYF
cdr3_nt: TGTGCCAGCAGCCCCTCCATGGGGGGAGCCAAAAACATTCAGTACTTC

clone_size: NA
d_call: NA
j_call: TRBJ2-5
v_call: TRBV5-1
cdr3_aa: CASSLDRGLQETQYF
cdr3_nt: TGCGCCAGCAGCTTGGACAGGGGACTCCAAGAGACCCAGTACTTC

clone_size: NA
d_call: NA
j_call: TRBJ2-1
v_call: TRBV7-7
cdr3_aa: CASSLGTRYNEQFF
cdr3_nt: TGTGCTAGCAGCTTGGGGACACGGTACAATGAGCAGTTCTTC

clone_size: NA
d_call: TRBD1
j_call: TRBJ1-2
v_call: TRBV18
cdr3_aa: CASSPPGQGSTGYTF
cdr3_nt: TGTGCCAGCTCACCACCGGGACAGGGTTCGACTGGCTACACCTTC

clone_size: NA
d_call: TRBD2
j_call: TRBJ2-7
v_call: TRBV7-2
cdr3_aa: CASSLATSARSSYEQYF
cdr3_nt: TGTGCCAGCAGCTTGGCTACTAGCGCGAGGAGCTCCTACGAGCAGTACTTC

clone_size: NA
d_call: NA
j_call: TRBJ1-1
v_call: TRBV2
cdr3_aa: CASSPRGLNTEAFF
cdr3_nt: TGTGCCAGCAGTCCCAGAGGGCTGAACACTGAAGCTTTCTTT

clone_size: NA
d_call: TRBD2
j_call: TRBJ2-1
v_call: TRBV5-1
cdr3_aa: CASSSAGLAGGNEQFF
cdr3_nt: TGCGCCAGCAGCTCGGCTGGACTAGCGGGGGGAAATGAGCAGTTCTTC

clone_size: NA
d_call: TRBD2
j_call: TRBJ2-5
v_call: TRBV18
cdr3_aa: CASSTTTSGIWETQYF
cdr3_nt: TGTGCCAGCTCAACAACGACTAGCGGGATATGGGAGACCCAGTACTTC

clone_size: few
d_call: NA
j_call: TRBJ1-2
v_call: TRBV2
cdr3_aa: CASSEARELYGYTF
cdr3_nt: TGTGCCAGCAGTGAAGCGCGGGAGCTCTATGGCTACACCTTC